One sample yielded the 19 T cell receptor beta chains listed below, sequenced in a study of T cells in Graves' hyperthyroidism and ophthalmopathy. Researchers amplified the TCR beta CDR3 regions from RNA transcripts. HTBI primers were employed in a first-round RT-PCR of the TCR CDR3. Via MiXCR, TCRdb re-called the multiplex PCR reads, giving one row per CDR3 protein. The repertoire consists of 350,000 or so distinct CDR3 sequences, with roughly 21% occurring once and the leading ten covering under 55%. Sequencing input: blood. The receptors come from a woman aged 45-60 years with Graves' hyperthyroidism.

The chain links TRBV12-3 or TRBV12-4 to TRBJ1-2; D gene unclear. V dropped 2 bases and J dropped 6 bases, with 10 bases sitting between them. This CDR3 has 13 residues. CDR3 bases: TGTGCCAGCAGTTTAAGGGCGGGAAATGGCTACACCTTC. Its protein is CASSLRAGNGYTF.

This clonotype came up a few times. The rearrangement links TRBV6-6 to TRBJ1-4, with 8 bases that match TRBD1. The CDR3 is 15 residues long. V shed 2 bases, J shed 7 bases, and the junction held 6 bases outside the gene matches. Germline V gene sequence: CDR1 MNHNY, CDR2 SVGAGI (reference sequence). The CDR3 region has the DNA TGTGCCAGCAGTTACCTCGGACAGGGTGGTGAAAAACTGTTTTTT. It yields the protein CASSYLGQGGEKLFF.

Many counts were recorded for this clonotype. The rearrangement links TRBV11-2 to TRBJ2-4, with unresolved D. The germline gives CDR1 SGHAT, CDR2 FQNNGV. V was clipped by 1 base and J by 0 bases, with 7 bases between them. The CDR3 length is 15 residues. This chain's CDR3 is CASSLGVLAKNIQYF. DNA for the CDR3: TGTGCCAGCAGCTTAGGGGTTTTAGCCAAAAACATTCAGTACTTC.

The chain couples TRBV7-9 to TRBJ1-2, with D maybe TRBD1 (6 bases). This CDR3 contains 16 residues. Deletions cut 0 bases from V and 4 bases from J, with 15 bases between. Germline CDR1 is SEHNR and CDR2 is FQNEAQ (reference sequence). The CDR3 DNA is TGTGCCAGCAGCTTAGCGGAACAGGGTCCCTCCTATGGCTACACCTTC. Encoded protein: CASSLAEQGPSYGYTF.

This clonotype was seen repeatedly, ten times or more. J is TRBJ2-7 and V is TRBV11-3; possible D gene TRBD1, 6 bases. With 4 bases removed from V and 4 bases from J, the gap between germline ends came to 11 bases. Germline V gives CDR1 SGHNT, CDR2 YENEEA. The CDR3 length is 13 residues. CDR3 loop: CASSWDTGYEQYF. The CDR3 nucleotides are TGTGCCAGCAGCTGGGACACAGGGTACGAGCAGTACTTC.

The table lists this clonotype with many counts. The chain has TRBV5-1 and TRBJ2-7; 7 bases are a match to TRBD2. The germline gives CDR1 SGHRS, CDR2 YFSETQ. V dropped 0 bases and J dropped 0; count of bases not matched to a gene: 6. This CDR3 is built from 16 residues. The CDR3 coding sequence is TGCGCCAGCAGCTTGGGAGCTAGCGGTAGCTCCTACGAGCAGTACTTC. This codes for CASSLGASGSSYEQYF.

This clonotype was detected many times. The chain carries TRBV20-1 and TRBJ1-2, with D possibly being TRBD1 (5 bases). The CDR3 sequence is 13 residues long. The V end lost 7 bases, the J end lost 6 bases, and 18 bases lay between the germline ends. The V gene's germline CDR1 is DFQATT and CDR2 SNEGSKA (reference sequence). CDR3: CSGGSAGLHGYTF. As DNA, the CDR3 is TGCAGTGGAGGATCGGCAGGGCTCCATGGCTACACCTTC.

The chain carries TRBV5-1 and TRBJ2-1; 12 positions match TRBD2. The end of the DNA is better explained by TRBJ2-7, so the J call may be wrong. Germline V CDR1 and CDR2: SGHRS, YFSETQ. CDR3 length: 15 residues. Written as DNA, the CDR3 is TGCGCCAGCAGCTTGGTGGCTAGCGGGAGGGGTGAGCAGTACTTC. Encoded protein: CASSLVASGRGEQYF.

This clonotype came up many times. The CDR3 loop is CATRRRGEDQETQYF. The CDR3 nucleotides read TGTGCCACCAGAAGGAGGGGCGAGGATCAAGAGACCCAGTACTTC. The gene calls are TRBV15 and TRBJ2-5, with a weak D call TRBD2 (6 bases). V dropped 6 bases and J dropped 2 bases, with 16 bases sitting between them. The CDR3 is 15 amino acids. CDR1 and CDR2 from the germline V gene are LNHNV and YYDKDF (reference sequence).

This clonotype was seen repeatedly, ten times or more. The rearrangement uses TRBV7-2 and TRBJ2-2, with D perhaps TRBD1 or TRBD2 (5 bases each). V lost 5 bases to trimming and J lost 3 bases, with 7 bases between them. CDR1 is SGHTA, CDR2 FQGNSA, per germline. The CDR3 is 13 residues long. In DNA form, the CDR3 reads TGTGCCAGCAGCGGGGGACACACCGGGGAGCTGTTTTTT. Protein: CASSGGHTGELFF.

This clonotype came up a few times. V is TRBV20-1 and J is TRBJ1-1; D remains unclear. This CDR3 is 11 amino acids long. V was pared by 2 bases and J by 11 bases, with 12 bases between. Germline values: CDR1 DFQATT, CDR2 SNEGSKA (reference sequence). DNA of the CDR3: TGCAGTGCTAGAAGCGGGGTTGTGGCTTTCTTT. Its translation: CSARSGVVAFF.

V and J are TRBV24-1 and TRBJ1-2, with 10 bases that match TRBD1. The germline V gene encodes CDR1 KGHDR and CDR2 SFDVKD. The CDR3 loop spans 15 amino acids. Trimming at V came to 6 bases and at J to 0 bases, leaving 3 bases not matched to a gene. The CDR3 loop is CATSRGQGANYGYTF. The DNA for the CDR3 is TGTGCCACCAGTCGAGGACAGGGGGCTAACTATGGCTACACCTTC.

Ten or more counts support this clonotype. In DNA form, the CDR3 reads TGCGCCAGCAGCTTGGCCAGGGTAAACACCGGGGAGCTGTTTTTT. Translation: CASSLARVNTGELFF. The chain joins TRBV5-1 to TRBJ2-2, with D perhaps matching TRBD1 (5 bases). The length of the CDR3 is 15 residues. Per germline, CDR1 SGHRS and CDR2 YFSETQ. V lost 0 bases and J 2 bases, leaving 8 bases between the germline ends.

The gene calls are TRBV28 and TRBJ1-3, with D maybe TRBD1 (5 bases). Germline lookup yields CDR1 MDHEN and CDR2 SYDVKM. Between the trimmed V and J ends, which lost 10 bases and 4 bases, there was a span of 17 bases. The CDR3 spans 14 residues. This chain's CDR3 is CATLRQGAGNTIYF. In nucleotides, the CDR3 is TGTGCCACCCTCCGGCAGGGCGCAGGAAACACCATATATTTT. Combining the CDR3 with reference TRBV28 and TRBJ1-3 gives the whole variable domain DVKVTQSSRYLVKRTGEKVFLECVQDMDHENMFWYRQDPGLGLRLIYFSYDVKMKEKGDIPEGYSVSREKKERFSLILESASTNQTSMYLCATLRQGAGNTIYFGEGSWLTVV.

The table lists this clonotype with many counts. V and J are TRBV7-8 and TRBJ2-1, with D uncertain. Trimming removed 6 bases at V and 0 bases at J, with 15 bases between. Germline CDR1 SGHVS, CDR2 FQNEAQ. This CDR3 region has 16 residues. DNA of the CDR3: TGTGCCAGCAGTCAAGGTTCAGCCGCCTCCTACAATGAGCAGTTCTTC. Translating gives CASSQGSAASYNEQFF.

This clonotype turned up a few times. The chain carries TRBV12-3 or TRBV12-4 and TRBJ1-4; the match to TRBD1 covers 7 bases. Losses at the gene ends were 1 base for V and 5 bases for J; bases not matched to a gene: 4. The CDR3 loop spans 15 amino acids. The CDR3 region has the DNA TGTGCCAGCAGTTTAGAAGGGACAGAGAATGAAAAACTGTTTTTT. Translation gives CASSLEGTENEKLFF.

This clonotype was detected only once. This chain connects TRBV20-1 to TRBJ2-2; the match to TRBD1 covers 7 bases. Germline CDR1 DFQATT, CDR2 SNEGSKA (reference sequence). Trimming removed 3 bases from V and 3 bases from J; junction bases left unmatched: 7. This CDR3 spans 15 amino acids. DNA for the CDR3: TGCAGTGCTAGTCTCGGGACAGATCACACCGGGGAGCTGTTTTTT. This sequence encodes CSASLGTDHTGELFF.

The chain uses TRBV16 and TRBJ2-1; 8 nucleotides align to TRBD2. CDR3 length: 14 residues. Germline V gives CDR1 KGHSY, CDR2 FQNENV. V trimming: 8 bases; J trimming: 2 bases; junction bases outside the gene matches: 5. CDR3 bases: TGTGCCAGCCTTTCTAGCGGGCCCTACAATGAGCAGTTCTTC. Translated, it gives CASLSSGPYNEQFF.

This clonotype was detected ten times or more. This chain joins TRBV19 and TRBJ2-7; a possible D gene is TRBD1 (5 bases). Per germline, CDR1 LNHDA and CDR2 SQIVND (reference sequence). V was shortened by 1 base and J by 5 bases, with 15 bases between the two germline ends. CDR3 length: 15 residues. DNA of the CDR3: TGTGCCAGTAGTATAGCAGGGTACGGTGGCGACGAGCAGTACTTC. It codes for CASSIAGYGGDEQYF.